These 21 T cell receptor beta chains share one sample of origin, sequenced in a study of Tregs in tolerant kidney transplant recipients. The data were produced by immunoSEQ multiplex PCR, yet TCRdb's version contains in-frame clones alone and is incomplete. The table includes about 59,000 clones, around 80% detected once. Sequencing was performed on CD4+ T cells from blood. Receptors were obtained from a human donor in good health.

This sequence joins TRBV11-3 and TRBJ2-7; TRBD1 is a possible D gene (6 bases). The V and J ends lost 1 base and 0 bases respectively, with 7 bases between them. Per germline, CDR1 SGHNT and CDR2 YENEEA. The CDR3 contains 14 residues. CDR3 in amino acids: CASSLGQVSYEQYF. CDR3 in DNA: TGTGCCAGCAGCTTAGGACAGGTCTCCTACGAGCAGTACTTC.

V and J are TRBV19 and TRBJ2-3; D is possibly TRBD2 (5 bases). This CDR3 region has 15 residues. Trimming pared 4 bases from V and 10 bases from J, leaving 21 bases between. Germline V gene lookup returns CDR1 LNHDA and CDR2 SQIVND (reference sequence). This chain's CDR3 is CASSRGADPTVAQYF. The CDR3 DNA is TGTGCCAGTAGTAGGGGAGCGGACCCCACAGTGGCGCAGTATTTT.

This clone has more than one count but fewer than ten. The chain joins TRBV7-3 to TRBJ1-1; D uncertain. The V gene's germline CDR1 is SGHTA and CDR2 FQGTGA. The V and J ends lost 2 bases and 1 base respectively, with 11 bases between them. This CDR3 has 15 amino acids. CDR3 loop: CASSLLGNQNTEAFF. CDR3 in DNA: TGTGCCAGCAGCTTACTCGGGAACCAGAACACTGAAGCTTTCTTT.

The chain carries TRBV9 and TRBJ2-1; 9 positions match TRBD2. The germline V gene has CDR1 SGDLS and CDR2 YYNGEE. This CDR3 has 16 residues. Trimming removed 1 base from V and 2 bases from J; junction bases left unmatched: 4. CDR3 DNA sequence: TGTGCCAGCAGCGTAAGAGCGGGAGGAACCTACAATGAGCAGTTCTTC. Its translation: CASSVRAGGTYNEQFF.

This clone was seen ten or more times. The J gene is TRBJ1-2, the V gene TRBV5-6; TRBD1 is a possible D gene (5 bases). The germline CDR1 and CDR2 sequences are SGHDT and YYEEEE. This CDR3 region has 14 residues. V was cut by 4 bases and J by 4 bases, with 14 bases left in between. CDR3 in DNA: TGTGCCAGCAGCCCTCCAGGGAGGGGCTATGGCTACACCTTC. It yields the protein CASSPPGRGYGYTF. The full variable domain, rest sourced from reference TRBV5-6 and TRBJ1-2, is DAGVTQSPTHLIKTRGQQVTLRCSPKSGHDTVSWYQQALGQGPQFIFQYYEEEERQRGNFPDRFSGHQFPNYSSELNVNALLLGDSALYLCASSPPGRGYGYTFGSGTRLTVV.

The chain is built from TRBV30 and TRBJ1-4; D gene ambiguous. Between the trimmed V and J ends, which lost 1 base and 4 bases, there was a span of 7 bases. Germline values: CDR1 GTSNPN, CDR2 SVGIG (reference sequence). The CDR3 has 13 amino acids. CDR3 DNA sequence: TGTGCCTGGAGTGCGTCTCTTAATGAAAAACTGTTTTTT. This translates into CAWSASLNEKLFF.

This clone was found a few times. V and J are TRBV11-3 and TRBJ1-6; D unclear. Germline assignment: CDR1 SGHNT and CDR2 YENEEA. V dropped 1 base and J dropped 8 bases, with 6 bases sitting between them. There are 13 residues in the CDR3. The CDR3 sequence is CASSLGRDSPLHF. The CDR3 DNA reads TGTGCCAGCAGCTTAGGGAGGGATTCACCCCTCCACTTT. Combining the CDR3 with reference TRBV11-3 and TRBJ1-6 gives the whole variable domain EAGVVQSPRYKIIEKKQPVAFWCNPISGHNTLYWYLQNLGQGPELLIRYENEEAVDDSQLPKDRFSAERLKGVDSTLKIQPAELGDSAVYLCASSLGRDSPLHFGNGTRLTVT.

The rearrangement uses TRBV30 and TRBJ1-1; D not resolved. Trimming shortened V by 0 bases and J by 11 bases, and 10 bases separated the two germline ends. Germline V CDR1 and CDR2: GTSNPN, SVGIG (reference sequence). This CDR3 is built from 11 residues. CDR3 nucleotide sequence: TGTGCCTGGAGTGTTACCGGGTATGCTTTCTTT. Translation: CAWSVTGYAFF. Full variable domain (rest looked up from reference TRBV30 and TRBJ1-1): SQTIHQWPATLVQPVGSPLSLECTVEGTSNPNLYWYRQAAGRGLQLLFYSVGIGQISSEVPQNLSASRPQDRQFILSSKKLLLSDSGFYLCAWSVTGYAFFGQGTRLTVV.

This sequence joins TRBV4-1 and TRBJ2-2; the D gene is possibly TRBD1 (6 bases). Germline lookup yields CDR1 MGHRA and CDR2 YSYEKL. V gave up 1 base and J gave up 1 base, with 10 bases separating them. The CDR3 totals 16 residues. The chain's CDR3 is CASSQGGLLNTGELFF. In DNA, the CDR3 is TGCGCCAGCAGCCAAGGGGGGCTGTTGAACACCGGGGAGCTGTTTTTT.

V usage is TRBV7-3 and J usage is TRBJ2-1; the D is unclear. CDR3 length: 16 amino acids. Trimming shortened V by 5 bases and J by 0 bases, and 14 bases separated the two germline ends. Germline V CDR1 and CDR2: SGHTA, FQGTGA. This CDR3 reads CASSPRTVASYNEQFF. CDR3 nucleotide sequence: TGTGCCAGCAGCCCCCGGACCGTAGCCTCCTACAATGAGCAGTTCTTC.

This clone came up once. The rearrangement links TRBV2 to TRBJ2-7; D ambiguous. The ends were cut back, 4 bases at V and 4 bases at J, with 8 bases in the middle. From germline, CDR1 is SNHLY and CDR2 FYNNEI. CDR3 length: 12 amino acids. Here the CDR3 DNA reads TGTGCCAGCAGTGGGAACTCATACGAGCAGTACTTC. Encoded protein: CASSGNSYEQYF. The variable domain in full, completed from reference TRBV2 and TRBJ2-7, reads EPEVTQTPSHQVTQMGQEVILRCVPISNHLYFYWYRQILGQKVEFLVSFYNNEISEKSEIFDDQFSVERPDGSNFTLKIRSTKLEDSAMYFCASSGNSYEQYFGPGTRLTVT.

The J gene is TRBJ1-2, the V gene TRBV2, with D uncertain. This CDR3 region has 14 residues. Trimming removed 2 bases from V and 7 bases from J, with 14 bases in between. Germline values: CDR1 SNHLY, CDR2 FYNNEI. DNA for the CDR3: TGTGCCAGCAGTGAATTGGCAGGTAGTGGTGGCTACACCTTC. The encoded protein is CASSELAGSGGYTF.

The V gene is TRBV18, the J gene TRBJ2-5; TRBD2 agrees at 10 bases. The V and J ends lost 2 bases and 3 bases, in that order; junction bases with no gene match: 3. Per the germline V gene, CDR1 is KGHSH and CDR2 is LQKENI. This CDR3 is built from 15 residues. CDR3 sequence (DNA): TGTGCCAGCTCACCATATCTAGCGGGAGAAGAGACCCAGTACTTC. Its translation: CASSPYLAGEETQYF.

The J gene is TRBJ1-5, the V gene TRBV6-4; no firm D call. The CDR3 runs to 18 residues. V was pared by 0 bases and J by 9 bases, with 24 bases between. Germline V CDR1 and CDR2: MRHNA, SNTAGT. The CDR3 DNA sequence: TGTGCCAGCAGTGACTCTCCTGAAGGACGGACCCATCGAGGGCCCCAGCATTTT. Translating gives CASSDSPEGRTHRGPQHF.

V and J are TRBV29-1 and TRBJ2-1; D gene unclear. V lost 7 bases to trimming and J lost 10 bases, with 14 bases between them. This CDR3 region has 11 residues. Germline assignment: CDR1 SQVTM and CDR2 ANQGSEA. Written as DNA, the CDR3 is TGCAGCGGTGCTCACGTTTCGGAGCAGTTCTTC. This gives the protein CSGAHVSEQFF.

This clone was observed a few times. This chain joins TRBV11-1 and TRBJ2-7; 8 bases map to TRBD2. CDR3 size: 14 residues. V was clipped by 3 bases and J by 6 bases; unmatched bases: 7. Germline V gives CDR1 SGHAT, CDR2 FQDESV (reference sequence). As DNA, the CDR3 is TGTGCCAGCAGCTTTGATAGCGGGGTCGGCGAGCAGTACTTC. This sequence encodes CASSFDSGVGEQYF.

As DNA, the CDR3 is TGTGCCAGCAGCCAAGGGTTGGATCTCGGGATCTACGAGCAGTACTTC. It specifies CASSQGLDLGIYEQYF. This chain joins TRBV2 and TRBJ2-7; possibly TRBD2 for D (5 bases). Trimming removed 6 bases at V and 3 bases at J, with 21 bases between. Per germline, CDR1 SNHLY and CDR2 FYNNEI. The CDR3 is 16 amino acids.

V is TRBV27 and J is TRBJ1-2, with a possible D match to TRBD1 (6 bases). The CDR3 covers 14 residues. The V and J ends lost 5 bases and 1 base respectively, with 11 bases between them. The germline V gene has CDR1 MNHEY and CDR2 SMNVEV (reference sequence). CDR3 residues: CASSPLDSNYGYTF. The CDR3 nucleotides are TGTGCCAGCAGTCCACTGGACAGTAACTATGGCTACACCTTC.

The chain combines TRBV11-3 with TRBJ2-2; D remains ambiguous. The CDR3 is 13 amino acids. V was trimmed by 3 bases and J by 1 base, leaving 3 bases between them. Germline CDR1 SGHNT, CDR2 YENEEA. The CDR3 DNA is TGTGCCAGCAGCTTTGGGAACACCGGGGAGCTGTTTTTT. Translated, it gives CASSFGNTGELFF. Together with reference TRBV11-3 and TRBJ2-2, the CDR3 gives the full variable domain: EAGVVQSPRYKIIEKKQPVAFWCNPISGHNTLYWYLQNLGQGPELLIRYENEEAVDDSQLPKDRFSAERLKGVDSTLKIQPAELGDSAVYLCASSFGNTGELFFGEGSRLTVL.

The chain couples TRBV27 to TRBJ2-7, with a possible D match to TRBD2 (5 bases). Per germline, CDR1 MNHEY and CDR2 SMNVEV (reference sequence). The V gene lost 5 bases and the J gene lost 2 bases, with 13 bases spanning the gap. The CDR3 length is 14 residues. DNA for the CDR3: TGTGCCAGCAGTCTCACGGGGTCTACCTACGAGCAGTACTTC. Translation: CASSLTGSTYEQYF.

The chain recombines TRBV9 with TRBJ2-7, with D perhaps TRBD1 (5 bases). Deletions cut 0 bases from V and 0 bases from J, with 19 bases between. The CDR3 is 18 amino acids. The germline V gene encodes CDR1 SGDLS and CDR2 YYNGEE. The CDR3 coding sequence is TGTGCCAGCAGCGTAGGGGGCTGGGGCTTCGAAAGCTCCTACGAGCAGTACTTC. This translates into CASSVGGWGFESSYEQYF.